The next 16 T cell receptor beta chains were all read from a single sample in a study of blood T cell repertoires in COVID-19 (dated by TCRdb to about 2020). Libraries came from the immunoSEQ multiplex PCR assay. Entries here come from immuneACCESS through TCRdb and include only in-frame sequences with V and J called. Some clones fail to appear in such tables; in the studies checked, an unresolved V gene covers under half of the shortfall, and the cause of the remainder is unknown. This sample lists around 320,000 clones; roughly 85% were detected once. Approximately 7.5% of the sample is held by the ten biggest clonotypes. Specimen: peripheral blood. These receptors were collected from a human donor in a cohort sampled during active COVID-19.

The V and J genes are TRBV5-1 and TRBJ1-1; the match to TRBD1 covers 10 bases. Germline CDR1 is SGHRS and CDR2 is YFSETQ. This CDR3 spans 17 amino acids. Unmatched junction bases numbered 8, after V lost 1 base and J lost 2 bases. This CDR3 reads CASSLPRDRGLNTEAFF. CDR3 in DNA: TGCGCCAGCAGCTTGCCCCGGGACAGGGGACTAAACACTGAAGCTTTCTTT.

J is TRBJ1-2 and V is TRBV19; D is unclear. The V gene's germline CDR1 is LNHDA and CDR2 SQIVND (reference sequence). The CDR3 sequence is 13 residues long. The V gene lost 4 bases and the J gene lost 4 bases, with 10 bases spanning the gap. CDR3 protein: CASSTDILYGYTF. The CDR3 DNA is TGTGCCAGTAGTACAGATATTCTCTATGGCTACACCTTC.

The J gene is TRBJ2-2, the V gene TRBV5-4, with 7 bases aligning to TRBD2. In germline, CDR1 is SGHNT, CDR2 YYREEE (reference sequence). The CDR3 totals 16 residues. V shed 1 base and J 7 bases; nucleotides not matched to a gene: 10. CDR3: CASSLSSGLADGELFF. CDR3 DNA: TGTGCCAGCAGCTTGAGTTCCGGTCTAGCGGACGGGGAGCTGTTTTTT. Based on the CDR3 plus reference TRBV5-4 and TRBJ2-2, the full variable domain is ETGVTQSPTHLIKTRGQQVTLRCSSQSGHNTVSWYQQALGQGPQFIFQYYREEENGRGNFPPRFSGLQFPNYSSELNVNALELDDSALYLCASSLSSGLADGELFFGEGSRLTVL.

This clone was picked up a small number of times. V is TRBV9 and J is TRBJ1-1; 8 bases agree with TRBD1. The CDR3 contains 21 residues. V lost 2 bases and J lost 0; bases outside the gene matches: 21. Germline assignment: CDR1 SGDLS and CDR2 YYNGEE. CDR3 nucleotide sequence: TGTGCCAGCAGCGTGGACAGGGAAACAGGAAACGCGAAAAACATGAACACTGAAGCTTTCTTT. It yields the protein CASSVDRETGNAKNMNTEAFF. The full variable domain, rest sourced from reference TRBV9 and TRBJ1-1, is DSGVTQTPKHLITATGQRVTLRCSPRSGDLSVYWYQQSLDQGLQFLIQYYNGEERAKGNILERFSAQQFPDLHSELNLSSLELGDSALYFCASSVDRETGNAKNMNTEAFFGQGTRLTVV.

This rearrangement joins TRBV6-5 to TRBJ2-1; D might be TRBD1 (5 bases). The length of the CDR3 is 15 residues. The V and J ends lost 6 bases and 2 bases respectively, with 14 bases between them. Germline CDR1 reads MNHEY; CDR2 reads SVGAGI. In DNA form, the CDR3 reads TGTGCCAGCAGAACCGACAGCGTTACCTACAATGAGCAGTTCTTC. Its translation: CASRTDSVTYNEQFF.

The genes are TRBV15 and TRBJ2-7, with a weak D call TRBD2 (5 bases). With 0 bases removed from V and 0 bases from J, the gap between germline ends came to 12 bases. The germline V gene has CDR1 LNHNV and CDR2 YYDKDF (reference sequence). The CDR3 is 16 residues long. The CDR3 here is CATSRDWRVSSYEQYF. CDR3 in DNA: TGTGCCACCAGCAGAGATTGGCGGGTGAGCTCCTACGAGCAGTACTTC.

V gene TRBV7-9 combines with J gene TRBJ1-2; D might be TRBD1 (6 bases). There are 19 residues in the CDR3. Germline V gene data show CDR1 as SEHNR and CDR2 as FQNEAQ (reference sequence). Between the trimmed V and J ends, which lost 3 bases and 2 bases, there was a span of 25 bases. The CDR3, as DNA: TGTGCCAGCAGCTTTGCGGGGGGGCCGCGGAACCGGGGAAACTATGGCTACACCTTC. Protein product: CASSFAGGPRNRGNYGYTF.

The chain recombines TRBV7-2 with TRBJ2-2, with 7 bases aligning to TRBD1. J gave up 6 bases and V 5 bases, and 21 bases lay outside the gene matches. Per germline, CDR1 SGHTA and CDR2 FQGNSA. The CDR3 is made up of 19 amino acids. The CDR3 nucleotides read TGTGCCAGCAGCCACCAAGGACAGGTGAGGGGTTACCGGCCCGGGGAGCTGTTTTTT. Amino acid sequence: CASSHQGQVRGYRPGELFF.

The chain links TRBV25-1 to TRBJ2-3, with D hard to call. Germline V gene lookup returns CDR1 MGHDK and CDR2 SYGVNS. The CDR3 length is 16 residues. Trimming shortened V by 2 bases and J by 1 base, and 13 bases separated the two germline ends. The CDR3 DNA reads TGTGCCAGCAGTGAACTAGGTCTAGAAGGCACAGATACGCAGTATTTT. It translates to CASSELGLEGTDTQYF.

The J gene is TRBJ2-2, the V gene TRBV20-1; D is undetermined. The V gene lost 6 bases and the J gene lost 7 bases, with 6 bases spanning the gap. Germline V gives CDR1 DFQATT, CDR2 SNEGSKA (reference sequence). CDR3 size: 10 residues. CDR3 nucleotides: TGCAGTGCGTTCTACGGGGAGCTGTTTTTT. It translates to CSAFYGELFF.

This chain uses TRBV6-5 with TRBJ2-2; 9 bases fit TRBD2. The CDR3 runs to 15 residues. Germline V gene sequence: CDR1 MNHEY, CDR2 SVGAGI. V was pared by 4 bases and J by 5 bases, with 5 bases of the junction left unmatched. CDR3: CASSSPSGVTGELFF. For the CDR3, the DNA is TGTGCCAGCAGTTCCCCTAGCGGGGTGACCGGGGAGCTGTTTTTT.

The chain uses TRBV4-1 and TRBJ1-2; D might be TRBD1 (5 bases). Per the germline V gene, CDR1 is MGHRA and CDR2 is YSYEKL. CDR3 length: 14 amino acids. V was clipped by 1 base and J by 5 bases, with 11 bases between them. The CDR3 region has the DNA TGCGCCAGCAGCCAAGCGACGACAGAGTATGGCTACACCTTC. It codes for CASSQATTEYGYTF.

The chain links TRBV7-9 to TRBJ1-3; the D is unclear. The ends were cut back, 1 base at V and 9 bases at J, with 10 bases in the middle. Germline V CDR1 and CDR2: SEHNR, FQNEAQ (reference sequence). The CDR3 is 13 amino acids. CDR3 amino acids: CASSLVAPRTIYF. The DNA for the CDR3 is TGTGCCAGCAGCTTAGTTGCGCCGCGCACCATATATTTT. Variable domain in full (rest from reference TRBV7-9 and TRBJ1-3): DTGVSQNPRHKITKRGQNVTFRCDPISEHNRLYWYRQTLGQGPEFLTYFQNEAQLEKSRLLSDRFSAERPKGSFSTLEIQRTEQGDSAMYLCASSLVAPRTIYFGEGSWLTVV.

The rearrangement links TRBV3-1 (or the pseudogene TRBV3-2) to TRBJ1-1, with D unclear. CDR1 and CDR2 (germline): LGHDT, YNNKEL (reference sequence). V lost 2 bases and J lost 1, with 8 bases in between. The CDR3 extends over 14 amino acids. CDR3: CASSQWEGNTEAFF. The CDR3 DNA is TGTGCCAGCAGCCAATGGGAGGGGAACACTGAAGCTTTCTTT.

This clone appeared once. The V and J genes are TRBV14 and TRBJ1-1, with D possibly being TRBD1 (5 bases). The germline gives CDR1 SGHDN, CDR2 FVKESK. This CDR3 contains 18 residues. The V gene lost 0 bases and the J gene lost 10 bases, with 27 bases spanning the gap. The CDR3: CASSQDTWRGGTHESAFF. Here the CDR3 DNA reads TGTGCCAGCAGCCAAGATACTTGGAGGGGCGGGACTCATGAATCAGCTTTCTTT. The variable domain in full, completed from reference TRBV14 and TRBJ1-1, reads EAGVTQFPSHSVIEKGQTVTLRCDPISGHDNLYWYRRVMGKEIKFLLHFVKESKQDESGMPNNRFLAERTGGTYSTLKVQPAELEDSGVYFCASSQDTWRGGTHESAFFGQGTRLTVV.

A few counts support this clone. The V and J genes are TRBV29-1 and TRBJ1-1; 7 bases are shared with TRBD1. Germline lookup yields CDR1 SQVTM and CDR2 ANQGSEA. The CDR3 contains 14 residues. The trim removed 4 bases at V and 0 bases at J, leaving 5 bases unmatched. For the CDR3, the DNA is TGCAGCGTTGGACAGGGAGGCATGAACACTGAAGCTTTCTTT. Protein: CSVGQGGMNTEAFF.